Below are 16 T cell receptor beta chains sequenced from a single sample in a study of blood T cell repertoires in COVID-19. Assay used: immunoSEQ multiplex PCR; TCRdb lists only in-frame clones, some missing. Of some 670,000 clones in the sample, approximately 90% were seen once. The specimen sequenced was peripheral blood. The receptors were gathered from a woman aged 18-29 years with acute or convalescent COVID-19.

The chain is built from TRBV4-1 and TRBJ1-1; maybe TRBD1 (6 bases). The CDR3 runs 13 residues. Germline V gives CDR1 MGHRA, CDR2 YSYEKL. The V end was cut by 4 bases, the J end by 5 bases, with 11 bases between. The CDR3 reads CASSPTGQTEAFF. DNA for the CDR3: TGCGCCAGCAGCCCAACAGGGCAGACTGAAGCTTTCTTT.

CDR3 sequence: CASSHHIGGTEAFF. CDR3 in DNA: TGTGCCAGCAGCCATCACATCGGGGGCACTGAAGCTTTCTTT. The rearrangement joins TRBV14 to TRBJ1-1; maybe TRBD1 (5 bases). V was pared by 3 bases and J by 4 bases, with 12 bases between. Germline lookup yields CDR1 SGHDN and CDR2 FVKESK. The CDR3 consists of 14 residues.

The CDR3 sequence is CASSQDPAGGYNEQFF. The CDR3 DNA sequence: TGCGCCAGCAGCCAAGATCCAGCGGGGGGTTACAATGAGCAGTTCTTC. The gene calls are TRBV4-3 and TRBJ2-1; the match to TRBD2 covers 9 bases. The CDR3 is made up of 16 amino acids. Unmatched junction bases numbered 4, after V lost 0 bases and J lost 4 bases. CDR1 LGHNA and CDR2 YSLEER come from the germline V gene.

This chain joins TRBV7-3 and TRBJ1-6, with 8 bases matching TRBD1. Germline V gives CDR1 SGHTA, CDR2 FQGTGA. The CDR3 loop spans 14 amino acids. After removal of 5 bases from V and 8 bases from J, the junction contained 5 bases not matched to a gene. CDR3 residues: CASSRTGSDSPLHF. The CDR3 coding sequence is TGTGCCAGCAGCCGGACAGGGTCTGATTCACCCCTCCACTTT.

The chain recombines TRBV3-1 (or the pseudogene TRBV3-2) with TRBJ2-1; 7 bases are shared with TRBD2. The length of the CDR3 is 16 residues. V lost 2 bases and J lost 4; bases outside the gene matches: 8. Germline V gene lookup returns CDR1 LGHDT and CDR2 YNNKEL (reference sequence). CDR3 sequence: CASSQRRGGFYNEQFF. CDR3 bases: TGTGCCAGCAGCCAACGACGCGGGGGATTTTACAATGAGCAGTTCTTC.

Here the CDR3 reads CASSPLQGARYEQYF. The CDR3 coding sequence is TGTGCCAGCAGTCCATTACAGGGGGCGCGCTACGAGCAGTACTTC. The J gene is TRBJ2-7, the V gene TRBV6-6; TRBD1 aligns across 9 bases. This CDR3 is built from 15 residues. Trimming removed 5 bases from V and 3 bases from J; junction bases left unmatched: 8. In germline, CDR1 is MNHNY, CDR2 SVGAGI (reference sequence).

The chain uses TRBV7-6 and TRBJ2-2; TRBD1 is a possible D gene (5 bases). CDR1 and CDR2 from the germline V gene are SGHVS and FNYEAQ. There are 13 residues in the CDR3. V was pared by 2 bases and J by 6 bases, with 7 bases between. CDR3 sequence: CASSLTGPGELFF. The CDR3 DNA reads as TGTGCCAGCAGCTTAACAGGCCCCGGGGAGCTGTTTTTT.

This clone was counted between two and nine times. The gene calls are TRBV5-3 and TRBJ1-5; D may be TRBD1 (5 bases). TRBV5-3 is an open reading frame whose function is uncertain. V was pared by 0 bases and J by 0 bases, with 16 bases between. The CDR3 sequence is 18 residues long. The CDR3 DNA is TGTGCCAGAAGCTTGGTGGGAACAGGTCCCTATAGCAATCAGCCCCAGCATTTT. Translation gives CARSLVGTGPYSNQPQHF.

This clone was recorded a few times. The CDR3 loop reads CASSAGTGGNQPQHF. As DNA, the CDR3 is TGTGCCAGCAGCGCCGGGACAGGGGGCAATCAGCCCCAGCATTTT. V gene TRBV9 combines with J gene TRBJ1-5, with TRBD1 identical over 10 bases. V gave up 3 bases and J gave up 2 bases; unmatched junction bases: 2. CDR3 size: 15 residues. CDR1 is SGDLS and CDR2 is YYNGEE in the germline V gene.

The V and J genes are TRBV15 and TRBJ1-2; 7 positions match TRBD1. The CDR3 extends over 14 amino acids. CDR1 LNHNV and CDR2 YYDKDF come from the germline V gene (reference sequence). This CDR3 reads CATFDRVSNYGYTF. The CDR3 DNA reads TGTGCGACCTTCGACAGGGTGTCTAACTATGGCTACACCTTC.

The CDR3 bases are TGTGCCAGCAGTTACGGAGTAATACTGATTAACTATGGCTACACCTTC. Its protein is CASSYGVILINYGYTF. V usage is TRBV6-6 and J usage is TRBJ1-2; D gene unclear. The CDR3 runs 16 residues. The germline V gene has CDR1 MNHNY and CDR2 SVGAGI (reference sequence). The ends were cut back, 2 bases at V and 1 base at J, with 14 bases in the middle.

The chain is built from TRBV7-9 and TRBJ2-7; no clear D gene. There are 14 residues in the CDR3. V gave up 1 base and J gave up 5 bases, with 12 bases separating them. CDR1 is SEHNR, CDR2 FQNEAQ, per germline (reference sequence). Here the CDR3 reads CASSLGSPRDEQYF. DNA of the CDR3: TGTGCCAGCAGCTTAGGCTCCCCCCGGGACGAGCAGTACTTC.

The rearrangement uses TRBV7-9 and TRBJ1-4; a possible D gene is TRBD1 (6 bases). This CDR3 is built from 16 residues. V was cut by 5 bases and J by 0 bases, with 13 bases left in between. Germline V gene lookup returns CDR1 SEHNR and CDR2 FQNEAQ (reference sequence). CDR3 DNA: TGTGCCAGCAGCCCCGGGACATATGCAACTAATGAAAAACTGTTTTTT. The encoded protein is CASSPGTYATNEKLFF.

This chain connects TRBV13 to TRBJ2-3; no firm D call. CDR1 and CDR2 (germline): PRHDT, FYEKMQ (reference sequence). CDR3 size: 15 residues. V shed 1 base and J shed 2 bases, with 10 bases lying between them. The CDR3 nucleotides read TGTGCCAGCAGCTTAGTACTAACTCCCACAGATACGCAGTATTTT. Its translation: CASSLVLTPTDTQYF.

The V and J genes are TRBV30 and TRBJ1-1; D perhaps matches TRBD1 (5 bases). The CDR3 has 13 residues. V was clipped by 0 bases and J by 10 bases, with 15 bases between them. Per germline, CDR1 GTSNPN and CDR2 SVGIG (reference sequence). Here the CDR3 DNA reads TGTGCCTGGAGTGTACAGGTTGGAGGGAGAGCTTTCTTT. This encodes CAWSVQVGGRAFF.

The chain employs TRBV4-1 and TRBJ1-5; TRBD1 might be the D (5 bases). The germline V and J ends were trimmed by 4 bases and 0 bases, with 13 bases remaining between them. From germline, CDR1 is MGHRA and CDR2 YSYEKL. This CDR3 has 16 amino acids. For the CDR3, the DNA is TGCGCCAGCAGCCTCTGGGATCAGGGTAGCAATCAGCCCCAGCATTTT. Translated, it gives CASSLWDQGSNQPQHF.